The source of this T cell receptor beta chain is a study of OX40 agonist ivuxolimab in advanced cancers. At the level of the study: Participants averaged roughly 60 years of age (range 23 to 79) and were around 85% male. Partial responses were observed in three patients, of whom one had hepatocellular carcinoma and two had cutaneous melanoma. Study results and caveats: In the expanded peripheral T cells, antigen specificity was never determined. At doses 0.1 to 3.0 mg/kg, CD4+ and CD8+ clones expanded.

Assay used: immunoSEQ multiplex PCR; TCRdb lists only in-frame clones, some missing. The repertoire consists of roughly 83,000 clones, with approximately 88% occurring once and the leading ten covering around 6.6%. In regard to this clone: Its specificity is unknown.

Germline V gives CDR1 KGHSH, CDR2 LQKENI. CDR3 size: 16 residues. V lost 3 bases and J lost 0, with 11 bases in between. Sample: CD4+ or CD8+ T cells sorted from blood, taken in a trial of the OX40 agonist ivuxolimab. The rearrangement joins TRBV18 to TRBJ2-2, with D unresolved. This TCR derives from an adult with an advanced solid tumor such as melanoma, head and neck, liver or kidney cancer. The CDR3 region has the DNA TGTGCCAGCTCACCCCGCGACGGACCGAACACCGGGGAGCTGTTTTTT. Amino acids: CASSPRDGPNTGELFF.